Given below is one T cell receptor beta chain in context. This specimen belongs to a study of cytomegalovirus exposure and HLA in healthy donors. The PCR used 60 Vbeta and 13 Jbeta primers. The table came from immunoSEQ multiplex PCR; TCRdb's copy has only in-frame clones and leaves some out. Of 120,000 to 150,000 clones listed, over 60% are singletons. CDR1 is MDHEN and CDR2 is SYDVKM in the germline V gene. This CDR3 contains 14 residues. V was clipped by 2 bases and J by 10 bases, with 15 bases between them. Material for sequencing was PBMCs. This receptor was taken from a man aged 40-49 years in good health and CMV-seropositive. The chain employs TRBV28 and TRBJ2-1, with D unresolved. Here the CDR3 reads CASSLIELRGEQFF. The CDR3 DNA reads as TGTGCCAGCAGTTTAATTGAACTACGTGGGGAGCAGTTCTTC. The whole variable domain, filled in from reference TRBV28 and TRBJ2-1, reads DVKVTQSSRYLVKRTGEKVFLECVQDMDHENMFWYRQDPGLGLRLIYFSYDVKMKEKGDIPEGYSVSREKKERFSLILESASTNQTSMYLCASSLIELRGEQFFGPGTRLTVL.